One sample yielded the 26 T cell receptor beta chains listed below, sequenced in a study of graft-versus-host responses after intestinal transplantation (dated by TCRdb to the early 2020s). The library was built by means of the immunoSEQ multiplex PCR assay. In TCRdb, the immuneACCESS table is reduced to in-frame sequences with V and J assigned. These tables do not hold every clone; where another copy was compared, an unresolved V gene accounts for under half, and the others remain unexplained. The sample profile shows about 100,000 clones; about 90% of them were found once. The ten biggest clones cover over 0.75% of the sample. The time point label, as the study defines it: cells obtained before transplantation from donor or recipient. These receptors are not linked to any known antigen. This sample comprised unstimulated CD4+ T cells sorted from spleen or lymph node cells, obtained before transplant. The receptor source for this set is a human donor who was the organ donor for an intestinal transplant.

This clone came up a few times. The CDR3 sequence: CASSPNRGLNEKLFF. The DNA of the CDR3 is TGTGCCAGTAGTCCTAACAGGGGCCTTAATGAAAAACTGTTTTTT. This chain joins TRBV19 and TRBJ1-4; 7 bases fit TRBD1. V dropped 5 bases and J dropped 4; count of bases not matched to a gene: 7. The CDR3 length is 15 residues. Germline loops: CDR1 LNHDA, CDR2 SQIVND (reference sequence). Complete variable domain (other parts from reference TRBV19 and TRBJ1-4): DGGITQSPKYLFRKEGQNVTLSCEQNLNHDAMYWYRQDPGQGLRLIYYSQIVNDFQKGDIAEGYSVSREKKESFPLTVTSAQKNPTAFYLCASSPNRGLNEKLFFGSGTQLSVL.

A single count supports this clone. The chain carries TRBV2 and TRBJ1-2; TRBD1 might be the D (5 bases). This CDR3 is 13 amino acids long. Germline V gives CDR1 SNHLY, CDR2 FYNNEI. Trimming left V 11 bases short and J 3 bases short, with 16 bases between. CDR3 in DNA: TGTGCCGTCCGGGGGACGTACGACTATGGCTACACCTTC. Residues: CAVRGTYDYGYTF. The variable domain in full, with the rest retrieved from reference TRBV2 and TRBJ1-2, is EPEVTQTPSHQVTQMGQEVILRCVPISNHLYFYWYRQILGQKVEFLVSFYNNEISEKSEIFDDQFSVERPDGSNFTLKIRSTKLEDSAMYFCAVRGTYDYGYTFGSGTRLTVV.

The chain uses TRBV5-1 and TRBJ2-5; possible D gene TRBD1, 5 bases. The J call is doubtful: the DNA matches TRBJ2-7 better. Germline V lookup: CDR1 SGHRS, CDR2 YFSETQ. There are 15 residues in the CDR3. Here the CDR3 reads CASSLTLVGPYEQYF. The CDR3 DNA sequence: TGCGCCAGCAGCCTAACACTCGTGGGGCCCTACGAGCAGTACTTC.

This clone was picked up a small number of times. The chain couples TRBV18 to TRBJ1-2; maybe TRBD1 (5 bases). The V and J ends lost 3 bases and 4 bases respectively, with 9 bases between them. CDR3 length: 13 residues. Germline CDR1 is KGHSH and CDR2 is LQKENI. DNA for the CDR3: TGTGCCAGCTCACCCGGCGGGACCTATGGCTACACCTTC. This encodes CASSPGGTYGYTF.

The J gene is TRBJ1-1, the V gene TRBV5-1; 7 bases are a match to TRBD1. CDR1 SGHRS and CDR2 YFSETQ come from the germline V gene. This CDR3 is 15 amino acids long. V gave up 1 base and J gave up 5 bases; unmatched junction bases: 8. The CDR3 DNA sequence: TGCGCCAGCAGCTTGTGGTCCAGGGGGTCGACTGAAGCTTTCTTT. It is translated as CASSLWSRGSTEAFF.

The V and J genes are TRBV5-1 and TRBJ2-7; D remains unclear. The CDR3 runs 13 residues. The V and J ends lost 6 bases and 6 bases respectively, with 16 bases between them. The germline V gene encodes CDR1 SGHRS and CDR2 YFSETQ. The CDR3 DNA follows: TGCGCCAGCACTTCACAACCCGGCGGCGAGCAGTACTTC. Its translation is CASTSQPGGEQYF.

The chain combines TRBV11-2 with TRBJ1-5, with D uncertain. Trimming shortened V by 3 bases and J by 10 bases, and 13 bases separated the two germline ends. The CDR3 covers 13 residues. Germline V CDR1 and CDR2: SGHAT, FQNNGV. CDR3 coding DNA: TGTGCCAGCAGCTTCGCAACACTGTCCCCCCAGCATTTT. It codes for CASSFATLSPQHF.

The rearrangement joins TRBV10-3 to TRBJ1-4; D may be TRBD1 (5 bases). There are 14 residues in the CDR3. The germline gives CDR1 ENHRY, CDR2 SYGVKD. V was trimmed by 7 bases and J by 12 bases, leaving 21 bases between them. The CDR3 bases are TGTGCCATCAAAGATGGCCGGGACCTCGGGGAACTGTTTTTT. Translating gives CAIKDGRDLGELFF.

This chain joins TRBV19 and TRBJ2-5; D unclear. Germline V gives CDR1 LNHDA, CDR2 SQIVND (reference sequence). V lost 6 bases and J 4 bases, leaving 6 bases between the germline ends. The CDR3 has 11 amino acids. CDR3 sequence reads: CASSGGETQYF. CDR3 nucleotides: TGTGCCAGTAGCGGTGGAGAGACCCAGTACTTC. The variable domain in full, with the rest retrieved from reference TRBV19 and TRBJ2-5, is DGGITQSPKYLFRKEGQNVTLSCEQNLNHDAMYWYRQDPGQGLRLIYYSQIVNDFQKGDIAEGYSVSREKKESFPLTVTSAQKNPTAFYLCASSGGETQYFGPGTRLLVL.

The chain is built from TRBV5-1 and TRBJ2-6; D possibly matches TRBD1 or TRBD2 (6 bases each). V lost 7 bases, J lost 1 base, and 18 bases lay in between. The germline gives CDR1 SGHRS, CDR2 YFSETQ. The CDR3 loop spans 17 amino acids. In DNA form, the CDR3 reads TGCGCCAGCGGAGGAGGGGGTCAGAAATCTGGGGCCAACGTCCTGACTTTC. Translating gives CASGGGGQKSGANVLTF.

The chain recombines TRBV28 with TRBJ1-3; D is perhaps TRBD1 (5 bases). Germline V gene lookup returns CDR1 MDHEN and CDR2 SYDVKM. Trimming took 6 bases from V and 0 from J, leaving 12 bases between them. The CDR3 spans 15 residues. This chain's CDR3 is CASSWRGGSGNTIYF. As DNA, the CDR3 is TGTGCCAGCAGCTGGCGGGGGGGCTCTGGAAACACCATATATTTT.

The chain recombines TRBV29-1 with TRBJ2-3, with D perhaps matching TRBD1 (5 bases). The CDR3 is 12 residues long. V dropped 6 bases and J dropped 4 bases, with 11 bases sitting between them. Germline values: CDR1 SQVTM, CDR2 ANQGSEA. The chain's CDR3 is CSVRRGADTQYF. CDR3 bases: TGCAGCGTGCGAAGGGGCGCAGATACGCAGTATTTT.

The chain combines TRBV6-1 with TRBJ2-7; 9 bases are shared with TRBD2. Germline V gene sequence: CDR1 MNHNS, CDR2 SASEGT. The trim removed 4 bases at V and 4 bases at J, leaving 11 bases unmatched. The CDR3 runs 16 residues. CDR3 protein: CASSVHSGGFRYEQYF. The DNA of the CDR3 is TGTGCCAGCAGTGTTCATAGCGGGGGTTTCCGATACGAGCAGTACTTC.

The rearrangement uses TRBV28 and TRBJ2-7, with 8 bases fitting TRBD2. From germline, CDR1 is MDHEN and CDR2 SYDVKM. This CDR3 has 14 amino acids. V lost 7 bases and J lost 2; bases outside the gene matches: 7. CDR3 loop: CASNGAGGPYEQYF. The CDR3 nucleotides read TGTGCCAGCAATGGGGCGGGGGGCCCCTACGAGCAGTACTTC.

This clone has a handful of counts. The V and J genes are TRBV19 and TRBJ1-5; D is perhaps TRBD1 (5 bases). Germline lookup yields CDR1 LNHDA and CDR2 SQIVND (reference sequence). The CDR3 totals 13 residues. V lost 3 bases to trimming and J lost 6 bases, with 9 bases between them. CDR3 coding DNA: TGTGCCAGTAGTATGGGGGTACCTCAGCCCCAGCATTTT. Translated, it gives CASSMGVPQPQHF.

V is TRBV7-3 and J is TRBJ2-1; perhaps TRBD2 as D (7 bases). The CDR3 has 15 residues. V was trimmed by 1 base and J by 7 bases, leaving 14 bases between them. From germline, CDR1 is SGHTA and CDR2 FQGTGA. DNA for the CDR3: TGTGCCAGCAGCTTAAGCTCGGGGGGCCCGAATGAGCAGTTCTTC. As protein: CASSLSSGGPNEQFF. Filled out from reference TRBV7-3 and TRBJ2-1, the complete variable domain reads GAGVSQTPSNKVTEKGKYVELRCDPISGHTALYWYRQSLGQGPEFLIYFQGTGAADDSGLPNDRFFAVRPEGSVSTLKIQRTERGDSAVYLCASSLSSGGPNEQFFGPGTRLTVL.

The V and J genes are TRBV30 and TRBJ1-5; TRBD1 might be the D (5 bases). The germline CDR1 and CDR2 sequences are GTSNPN and SVGIG (reference sequence). The CDR3 is 12 amino acids. V lost 2 bases and J 6 bases, leaving 8 bases between the germline ends. CDR3 protein: CAWSRGTQPQHF. CDR3 nucleotides: TGTGCCTGGAGTCGGGGGACTCAGCCCCAGCATTTT.

The chain employs TRBV6-5 and TRBJ1-1; D not resolved. The CDR3 is 14 residues long. The V gene's germline CDR1 is MNHEY and CDR2 SVGAGI. The V end lost 4 bases, the J end lost 6 bases, and 15 bases lay between the germline ends. CDR3 nucleotide sequence: TGTGCCAGCAGTTCGCAAGTAGACACTTCTGAAGCTTTCTTT. Translating it yields CASSSQVDTSEAFF.

The rearrangement joins TRBV6-1 to TRBJ1-5; weak D call: TRBD1 (5 bases). The CDR3 covers 15 residues. CDR1 and CDR2 from the germline V gene are MNHNS and SASEGT. Trimming removed 6 bases at V and 5 bases at J, with 17 bases between. The CDR3: CASRKGGTVYQPQHF. The CDR3 nucleotides read TGTGCCAGCAGGAAAGGCGGGACGGTGTATCAGCCCCAGCATTTT.

The chain employs TRBV30 and TRBJ2-2; D is perhaps TRBD1 (5 bases). The germline gives CDR1 GTSNPN, CDR2 SVGIG (reference sequence). The V gene lost 0 bases and the J gene lost 6 bases, with 17 bases spanning the gap. The CDR3 sequence is 16 residues long. The CDR3 loop is CAWSVYPGIRAGELFF. Here the CDR3 DNA reads TGTGCCTGGAGTGTATACCCAGGGATAAGGGCCGGGGAGCTGTTTTTT.

This chain uses TRBV30 with TRBJ2-5, with a tentative D call TRBD1 (5 bases). Germline CDR1 is GTSNPN and CDR2 is SVGIG (reference sequence). V lost 5 bases, J lost 2 bases, and 15 bases lay in between. The CDR3 loop spans 14 amino acids. The chain's CDR3 is CAWQETVLQETQYF. The CDR3 bases are TGTGCCTGGCAAGAGACAGTACTTCAAGAGACCCAGTACTTC.

The chain recombines TRBV5-1 with TRBJ2-5, with D unclear. Germline CDR1 reads SGHRS; CDR2 reads YFSETQ. The CDR3 has 16 residues. V was clipped by 0 bases and J by 0 bases, with 12 bases between them. The CDR3 DNA reads as TGCGCCAGCAGCTTGGCTAGTACAGCCTACCAAGAGACCCAGTACTTC. It is translated as CASSLASTAYQETQYF.

The chain combines TRBV30 with TRBJ1-2, with 7 bases that match TRBD1. Looked up from germline, CDR1 is GTSNPN and CDR2 is SVGIG (reference sequence). The CDR3 length is 13 residues. The V segment lost 3 bases and the J segment 8 bases; nucleotides outside the gene matches: 9. This chain's CDR3 is CAWSPDRDRGYTF. DNA of the CDR3: TGTGCCTGGAGCCCTGACAGGGATCGCGGCTACACCTTC.

V gene TRBV5-1 combines with J gene TRBJ2-5; the D is unclear. This CDR3 region has 12 residues. Germline CDR1 reads SGHRS; CDR2 reads YFSETQ. The V and J ends lost 1 base and 4 bases respectively, with 5 bases between them. This CDR3 is CASSLYGETQYF. CDR3 bases: TGCGCCAGCAGCTTGTACGGAGAGACCCAGTACTTC.

The chain employs TRBV20-1 and TRBJ1-2; D ambiguous. This CDR3 has 11 amino acids. Germline lookup yields CDR1 DFQATT and CDR2 SNEGSKA (reference sequence). V was clipped by 7 bases and J by 8 bases, with 14 bases between them. CDR3 sequence reads: CSERPFPGYTF. In DNA, the CDR3 is TGCAGTGAAAGGCCCTTCCCCGGCTACACCTTC.

V and J are TRBV5-1 and TRBJ2-6, with D unclear. With 0 bases removed from V and 0 bases from J, the gap between germline ends came to 4 bases. The germline CDR1 and CDR2 sequences are SGHRS and YFSETQ. The CDR3 has 15 residues. Here the CDR3 DNA reads TGCGCCAGCAGCTTGGAGAACTCTGGGGCCAACGTCCTGACTTTC. Residues: CASSLENSGANVLTF.